This entry concerns a single TCR beta chain. Sequenced by immunoSEQ multiplex PCR; TCRdb stores in-frame clones only, minus some. Among just under 500 clones listed, roughly four fifths were seen once. This entry comes from a study of circulating tumor DNA in untreated peripheral T-cell lymphoma. Study context: Serum was collected at baseline and serially during treatment for tumor TCR ctDNA.

The CDR3 is made up of 15 amino acids. Trimming stripped 5 bases from V and 4 bases from J, with 15 bases between. Germline CDR1 reads MNHEY; CDR2 reads SMNVEV (reference sequence). This TCR was recovered from a human donor with peripheral T-cell lymphoma. Sequences were obtained from cell-free DNA from blood serum. The V gene is TRBV27, the J gene TRBJ1-3; a weak D match, TRBD1 (5 bases). The CDR3, as DNA: TGTGCCAGCAGTCCCCAGGCGGGGGGAGGAAACACCATATATTTT. Amino acid sequence: CASSPQAGGGNTIYF.